This TCR beta chain was captured in a study of human thymus T cells. This clone was seen just once. What it binds is unknown. At the DNA level, this CDR3 is encoded by other sequences in the same sample as well. The thymus was resected at corrective cardiac surgery. Donors consisted of healthy Finnish infants (having corrective surgery for congenital heart defects). The method was immunoSEQ multiplex PCR; TCRdb's version includes in-frame clones alone and lacks a portion of them. The table has roughly 77,000 clones, roughly 96% seen once. Study-wide results and caveats: In unrelated individuals, thymic repertoires overlapped highly, according to related research.

The trim removed 5 bases at V and 10 bases at J, leaving 1 base unmatched. Germline loops: CDR1 SGHVS, CDR2 FNYEAQ. The CDR3 has 12 residues. This TCR came from a girl under three years old with a congenital heart defect but otherwise immunologically healthy. What was sequenced was thymus tissue. The rearrangement joins TRBV7-6 to TRBJ2-1, with 11 nucleotides matching TRBD2. CDR3 nucleotide sequence: TGTGCCAGCAGCCCTAGCGGGAGGGAGCAGTTCTTC. Its protein is CASSPSGREQFF. The full variable domain, with the rest looked up from reference TRBV7-6 and TRBJ2-1, is GAGVSQSPRYKVTKRGQDVALRCDPISGHVSLYWYRQALGQGPEFLTYFNYEAQQDKSGLPNDRFSAERPEGSISTLTIQRTEQRDSAMYRCASSPSGREQFFGPGTRLTVL.